These 16 T cell receptor beta chains came from one sample sequenced in a study of cytomegalovirus exposure and HLA in healthy donors. With 60 Vbeta and 13 Jbeta primers, the PCR was carried out. Profiled with immunoSEQ multiplex PCR; TCRdb holds only in-frame clones, not every one. Altogether 150,000 to 180,000 clones are present, roughly three quarters being singletons, with the ten largest covering roughly 12%. Input material: PBMCs. Every receptor here comes from a man aged 25-45 years in good health and CMV-seropositive.

The J gene is TRBJ1-4, the V gene TRBV2; the D is unclear. Trimming stripped 6 bases from V and 0 bases from J, with 14 bases between. CDR3 length equals 16 residues. Germline V gene data show CDR1 as SNHLY and CDR2 as FYNNEI. This CDR3 is CASSATSPATNEKLFF. CDR3 in DNA: TGTGCCAGCAGCGCAACTAGCCCGGCAACTAATGAAAAACTGTTTTTT. The full variable domain, completed using reference TRBV2 and TRBJ1-4, is EPEVTQTPSHQVTQMGQEVILRCVPISNHLYFYWYRQILGQKVEFLVSFYNNEISEKSEIFDDQFSVERPDGSNFTLKIRSTKLEDSAMYFCASSATSPATNEKLFFGSGTQLSVL.

The CDR3 DNA follows: TGTGCCAGCAGCTTAGCCAGCTCCTACGAGCAGTACTTC. It encodes CASSLASSYEQYF. The genes are TRBV7-9 and TRBJ2-7; D gene ambiguous. CDR3 length: 13 amino acids. CDR1 and CDR2 (germline): SEHNR, FQNEAQ (reference sequence). Trimming took 0 bases from V and 0 from J, leaving 3 bases between them.

The gene calls are TRBV5-6 and TRBJ2-3; D unresolved. CDR3 length: 11 residues. The V end was cut by 2 bases, the J end by 8 bases, with 6 bases between. CDR1 is SGHDT and CDR2 is YYEEEE in the germline V gene. CDR3 nucleotide sequence: TGTGCCAGCAGCTTCGGCGGTACGCAGTATTTT. It encodes CASSFGGTQYF.

This clone has a handful of counts. V is TRBV13 and J is TRBJ2-7, with 11 bases aligning to TRBD1. With 5 bases clipped from V and 0 bases from J, the junction kept 12 bases outside the gene matches. Per germline, CDR1 PRHDT and CDR2 FYEKMQ (reference sequence). There are 18 residues in the CDR3. CDR3 in DNA: TGTGCCAGCAGCCTGCGGACAGGGGGCCTACTTGCCTCCTACGAGCAGTACTTC. Amino acid sequence: CASSLRTGGLLASYEQYF.

The rearrangement links TRBV27 to TRBJ1-4; D is unclear. Trimming left V 5 bases short and J 0 bases short, with 16 bases between. In germline, CDR1 is MNHEY, CDR2 SMNVEV (reference sequence). This CDR3 spans 17 amino acids. The CDR3 sequence is CASSHRPRGSTNEKLFF. The CDR3, as DNA: TGTGCCAGCAGTCATCGACCGCGAGGGTCAACTAATGAAAAACTGTTTTTT.

The chain links TRBV2 to TRBJ1-1, with D maybe TRBD1 (6 bases). In germline, CDR1 is SNHLY, CDR2 FYNNEI. The CDR3 spans 14 residues. With 3 bases removed from V and 4 bases from J, the gap between germline ends came to 12 bases. In DNA, the CDR3 is TGTGCCAGCAGTGAGGCAGGGGTGGCCACTGAAGCTTTCTTT. Translation: CASSEAGVATEAFF.

This clone was recorded once. The rearrangement joins TRBV19 to TRBJ2-7; 8 bases line up with TRBD1. The CDR3 extends over 15 amino acids. The J segment lost 5 bases and the V segment lost 3 bases, leaving 9 bases of the junction unmatched. The germline V gene encodes CDR1 LNHDA and CDR2 SQIVND (reference sequence). The CDR3: CASSIVSGGIDEQYF. The CDR3 bases are TGTGCCAGTAGTATTGTTTCAGGGGGCATCGACGAGCAGTACTTC.

Comment on this clone: The junction does not match germline at one end; this may be a read error. In DNA, the CDR3 is TGTGCTAGCAGCAAACGGGAGACAGGGACCGGGGAGCTGTTTTTT. Its translation: CASSKRETGTGELFF. The chain links TRBV7-7 to TRBJ2-2; a possible D gene is TRBD1 (7 bases). The CDR3 covers 15 residues. Germline V lookup: CDR1 SSHAT, CDR2 FNYEAQ (reference sequence).

This clone came up a few times. The chain uses TRBV5-4 and TRBJ2-5; perhaps TRBD1 as D (5 bases). The germline gives CDR1 SGHNT, CDR2 YYREEE (reference sequence). This CDR3 comprises 15 residues. With 4 bases removed from V and 4 bases from J, the gap between germline ends came to 17 bases. The CDR3: CASSQQQSRAETQYF. CDR3 nucleotides: TGTGCCAGCAGCCAACAACAAAGCAGGGCAGAGACCCAGTACTTC.

This clone came up a few times. The chain is built from TRBV28 and TRBJ2-1; 13 positions match TRBD2. V gave up 1 base and J gave up 9 bases; unmatched junction bases: 9. The CDR3 covers 17 residues. The germline V gene has CDR1 MDHEN and CDR2 SYDVKM. CDR3: CASSLSRTSGRGGEQFF. CDR3 bases: TGTGCCAGCAGTTTATCAAGGACTAGCGGGAGAGGGGGTGAGCAGTTCTTC.

V is TRBV28 and J is TRBJ2-7; D ambiguous. This CDR3 has 12 residues. Trimming took 5 bases from V and 4 from J, leaving 9 bases between them. CDR1 MDHEN and CDR2 SYDVKM come from the germline V gene. CDR3 loop: CASSPGVYEQYF. CDR3 coding DNA: TGTGCCAGCAGTCCGGGTGTGTACGAGCAGTACTTC.

Here the CDR3 reads CASSLGGGAGEAFF. The CDR3 nucleotides are TGTGCCAGCAGCTTAGGAGGTGGGGCCGGGGAAGCTTTCTTT. The V gene is TRBV7-2, the J gene TRBJ1-1; perhaps TRBD1 as D (5 bases). V was clipped by 1 base and J by 8 bases, with 14 bases between them. This CDR3 is 14 amino acids long. In germline, CDR1 is SGHTA, CDR2 FQGNSA.

The V call is TRBV15, the J call TRBJ2-7; the match to TRBD1 covers 7 bases. Germline values: CDR1 LNHNV, CDR2 YYDKDF (reference sequence). The V segment lost 2 bases and the J segment 3 bases; nucleotides outside the gene matches: 7. The CDR3 totals 15 residues. CDR3 sequence (DNA): TGTGCCACCAGCAGATCCGGGACAGTTTTCTACGAGCAGTACTTC. It specifies CATSRSGTVFYEQYF.

V and J are TRBV11-2 and TRBJ2-7; the D gene is possibly TRBD2 (6 bases). CDR3 size: 14 residues. In germline, CDR1 is SGHAT, CDR2 FQNNGV. Trimming took 7 bases from V and 6 from J, leaving 19 bases between them. The CDR3 is CASTQTGVSREQYF. The CDR3 bases are TGTGCCAGCACCCAGACGGGAGTCTCGCGCGAGCAGTACTTC. The complete variable domain, with remaining parts taken from reference TRBV11-2 and TRBJ2-7, reads EAGVAQSPRYKIIEKRQSVAFWCNPISGHATLYWYQQILGQGPKLLIQFQNNGVVDDSQLPKDRFSAERLKGVDSTLKIQPAKLEDSAVYLCASTQTGVSREQYFGPGTRLTVT.

The CDR3: CASSLDSTQETQYF. CDR3 nucleotide sequence: TGTGCCAGCAGTTTAGACTCGACCCAAGAGACCCAGTACTTC. The rearrangement uses TRBV28 and TRBJ2-5; no definite D call. From germline, CDR1 is MDHEN and CDR2 SYDVKM. V was cut by 2 bases and J by 1 base, with 8 bases left in between. The CDR3 has 14 residues. Full variable domain (missing parts from reference TRBV28 and TRBJ2-5): DVKVTQSSRYLVKRTGEKVFLECVQDMDHENMFWYRQDPGLGLRLIYFSYDVKMKEKGDIPEGYSVSREKKERFSLILESASTNQTSMYLCASSLDSTQETQYFGPGTRLLVL.

About this clone: The same CDR3 arises from other DNA sequences in this sample as well. The rearrangement links TRBV18 to TRBJ2-7; 9 bases line up with TRBD1. The germline V gene has CDR1 KGHSH and CDR2 LQKENI. The J segment lost 3 bases and the V segment lost 0 bases, leaving 6 bases of the junction unmatched. This CDR3 comprises 16 residues. CDR3 residues: CASSPPIATGGYEQYF. CDR3 sequence (DNA): TGTGCCAGCTCACCACCGATCGCGACAGGGGGCTACGAGCAGTACTTC.